This TCR beta chain appears in the sequencing data of a study of CD8 T cells in ankylosing spondylitis. From the 5' RACE reads, TCRdb called clonotypes with MiXCR, one entry per CDR3 protein. Of 150,000 to 200,000 distinct CDR3 sequences in the sample, 15% to 20% were seen once. The V gene end was trimmed by 0 bases and the J gene end by 7 bases; junction bases not matched to a gene: 7. CDR1 SGHNT and CDR2 YYREEE come from the germline V gene (reference sequence). The CDR3 has 15 residues. Study observations and caveats: CD8+ cells made up the disease-linked clones, which were relatively rare in peripheral blood. Researchers reportedly found disease-linked clones significantly enriched in matched ankylosing spondylitis synovial fluid.

Of note for this clonotype: As yet, its antigen is unknown.

This receptor was obtained from a male donor under 30 with ankylosing spondylitis or in good health (not recorded which). Source material: blood, either unsorted or a sorted T cell fraction (not recorded which). The chain couples TRBV5-4 to TRBJ2-1, with 7 positions matching TRBD2. CDR3 protein: CASSLAGGGRNEQFF. The DNA of the CDR3 is TGTGCCAGCAGCTTGGCGGGGGGAGGGAGGAATGAGCAGTTCTTC.